This T cell receptor beta chain was profiled in a study of beta chain features in type 1 diabetes. On the study more broadly: Healthy donors and patients had similar age, gender and cell yields.

Every donor provided one heparinised blood draw, which averaged about 110 mL. Sorting produced populations that all topped 95% purity. Trimming took 3 bases from V and 5 from J, leaving 5 bases between them. The CDR3 sequence is 11 residues long. The germline V gene has CDR1 GTSNPN and CDR2 SVGIG (reference sequence). Concerning this clone: Its antigen is unknown.

Study-level results: Moderately but significantly shorter TCRB CDR3s were found in Type 1 diabetes patients in all four CD4+ subsets. Naive, central memory and regulatory TCRB repertoires appeared more similar among patients than healthy donors.

Investigators reverse transcribed all isolated RNA, so they sequenced expressed TCRB transcripts. Assay used: immunoSEQ multiplex PCR; TCRdb lists only in-frame clones, some missing. The data hold around 100,000 clones, with over 25% observed a single time. The receptor was isolated from a woman under 30 with type 1 diabetes. This sequence joins TRBV30 and TRBJ2-1; unclear D gene. Sequencing was performed on central memory CD4+ T cells from blood. CDR3 DNA: TGTGCCTGGAGCCAGGACAATGAGCAGTTCTTC. It encodes CAWSQDNEQFF.